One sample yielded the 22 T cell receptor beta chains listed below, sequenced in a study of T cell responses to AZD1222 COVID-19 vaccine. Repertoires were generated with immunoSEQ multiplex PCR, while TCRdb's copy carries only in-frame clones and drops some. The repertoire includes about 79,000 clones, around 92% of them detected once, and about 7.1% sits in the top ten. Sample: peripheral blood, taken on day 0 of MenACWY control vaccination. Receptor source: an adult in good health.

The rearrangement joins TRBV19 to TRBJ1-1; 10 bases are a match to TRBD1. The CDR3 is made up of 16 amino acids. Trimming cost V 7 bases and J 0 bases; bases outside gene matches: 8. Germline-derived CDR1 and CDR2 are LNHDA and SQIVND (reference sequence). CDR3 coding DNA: TGTGCCAGTACCGGACAGGGGGGTTTGATGAACACTGAAGCTTTCTTT. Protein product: CASTGQGGLMNTEAFF.

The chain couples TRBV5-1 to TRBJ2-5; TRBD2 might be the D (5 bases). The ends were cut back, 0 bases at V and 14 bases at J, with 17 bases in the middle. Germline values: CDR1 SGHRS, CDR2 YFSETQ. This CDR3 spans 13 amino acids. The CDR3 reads CASSLALAEASYF. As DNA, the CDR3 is TGCGCCAGCAGCTTGGCCCTTGCGGAGGCTTCCTACTTC.

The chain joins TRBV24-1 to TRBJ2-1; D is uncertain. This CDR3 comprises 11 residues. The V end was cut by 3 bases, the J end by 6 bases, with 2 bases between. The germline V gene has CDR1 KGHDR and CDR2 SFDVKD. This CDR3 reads CATSDRNEQFF. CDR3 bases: TGTGCCACCAGTGATCGCAATGAGCAGTTCTTC.

For the CDR3, the DNA is TGTGCCAGTAGTCAACAGGGTGTCAATCAGCCCCAGCATTTT. Protein: CASSQQGVNQPQHF. The chain is built from TRBV19 and TRBJ1-5, with a possible D match to TRBD1 (6 bases). The germline gives CDR1 LNHDA, CDR2 SQIVND (reference sequence). Trimming took off 5 bases at V and 3 bases at J, with 11 bases between the two ends. This CDR3 is built from 14 residues. The full variable domain, its missing parts supplied by reference TRBV19 and TRBJ1-5, is DGGITQSPKYLFRKEGQNVTLSCEQNLNHDAMYWYRQDPGQGLRLIYYSQIVNDFQKGDIAEGYSVSREKKESFPLTVTSAQKNPTAFYLCASSQQGVNQPQHFGDGTRLSIL.

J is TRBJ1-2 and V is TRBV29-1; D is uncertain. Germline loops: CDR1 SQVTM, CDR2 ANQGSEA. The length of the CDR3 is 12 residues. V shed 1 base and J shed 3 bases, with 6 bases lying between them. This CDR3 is CSVEVTDYGYTF. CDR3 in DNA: TGCAGCGTTGAAGTGACGGACTATGGCTACACCTTC.

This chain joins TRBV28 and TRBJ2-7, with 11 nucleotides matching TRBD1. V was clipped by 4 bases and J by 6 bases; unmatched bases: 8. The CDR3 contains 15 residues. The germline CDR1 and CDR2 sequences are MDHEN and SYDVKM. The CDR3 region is CASSSPGQGVGEQYF. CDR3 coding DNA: TGTGCCAGCAGTTCCCCGGGACAGGGGGTTGGCGAGCAGTACTTC.

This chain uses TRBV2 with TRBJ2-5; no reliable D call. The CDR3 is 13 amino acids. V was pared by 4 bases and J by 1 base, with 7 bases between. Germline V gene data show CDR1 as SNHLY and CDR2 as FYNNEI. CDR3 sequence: CASSGQTQETQYF. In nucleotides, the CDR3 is TGTGCCAGCAGTGGCCAGACCCAAGAGACCCAGTACTTC.

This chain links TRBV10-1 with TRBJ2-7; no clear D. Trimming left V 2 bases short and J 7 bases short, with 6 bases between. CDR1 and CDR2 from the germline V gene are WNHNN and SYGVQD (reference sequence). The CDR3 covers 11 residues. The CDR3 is CASSETREQYF. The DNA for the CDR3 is TGCGCCAGCAGTGAGACAAGAGAGCAGTACTTC.

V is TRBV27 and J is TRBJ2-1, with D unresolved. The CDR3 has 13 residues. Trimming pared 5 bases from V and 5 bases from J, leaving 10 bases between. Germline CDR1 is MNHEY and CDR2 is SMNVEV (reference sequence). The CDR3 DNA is TGTGCCAGCAGTATCAGCACCAACAATGAGCAGTTCTTC. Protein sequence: CASSISTNNEQFF.

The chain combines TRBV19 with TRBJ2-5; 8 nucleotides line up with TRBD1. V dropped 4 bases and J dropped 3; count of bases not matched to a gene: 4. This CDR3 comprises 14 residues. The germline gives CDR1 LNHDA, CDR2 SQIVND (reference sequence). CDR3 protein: CASSNQGAEETQYF. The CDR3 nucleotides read TGTGCCAGTAGTAACCAGGGGGCAGAAGAGACCCAGTACTTC.

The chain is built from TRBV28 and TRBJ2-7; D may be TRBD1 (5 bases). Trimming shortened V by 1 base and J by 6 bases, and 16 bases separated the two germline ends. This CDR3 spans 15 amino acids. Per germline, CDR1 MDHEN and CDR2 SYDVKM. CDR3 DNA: TGTGCCAGCAGTTTATATGGGTTGACAGCACGCGAGCAGTACTTC. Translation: CASSLYGLTAREQYF.

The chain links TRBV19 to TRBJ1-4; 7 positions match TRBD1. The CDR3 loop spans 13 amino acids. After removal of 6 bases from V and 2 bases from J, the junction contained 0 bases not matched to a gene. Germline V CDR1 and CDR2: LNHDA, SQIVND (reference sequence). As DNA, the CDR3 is TGTGCCAGTAGCAGGGGGACTAATGAAAAACTGTTTTTT. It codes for CASSRGTNEKLFF.

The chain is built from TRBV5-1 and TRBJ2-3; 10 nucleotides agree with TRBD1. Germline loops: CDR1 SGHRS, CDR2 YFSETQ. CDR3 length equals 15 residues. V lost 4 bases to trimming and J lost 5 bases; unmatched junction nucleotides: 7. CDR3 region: CASSQAGTGEDTQYF. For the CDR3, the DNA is TGCGCCAGCAGCCAGGCCGGGACAGGGGAAGATACGCAGTATTTT.

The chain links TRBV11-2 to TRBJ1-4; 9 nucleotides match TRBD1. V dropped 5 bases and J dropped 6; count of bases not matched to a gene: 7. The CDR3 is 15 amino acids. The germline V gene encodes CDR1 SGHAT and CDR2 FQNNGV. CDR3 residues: CASSVQGASDEKLFF. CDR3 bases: TGTGCCAGCAGCGTACAGGGGGCGTCCGATGAAAAACTGTTTTTT.

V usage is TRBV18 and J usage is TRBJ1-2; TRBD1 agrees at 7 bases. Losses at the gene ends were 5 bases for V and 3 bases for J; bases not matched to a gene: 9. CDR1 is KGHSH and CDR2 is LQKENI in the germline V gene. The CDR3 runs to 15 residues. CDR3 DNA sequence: TGTGCCAGCTCAGTCTATGCTGACAGGGACTATGGCTACACCTTC. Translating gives CASSVYADRDYGYTF. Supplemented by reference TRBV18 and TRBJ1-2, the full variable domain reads NAGVMQNPRHLVRRRGQEARLRCSPMKGHSHVYWYRQLPEEGLKFMVYLQKENIIDESGMPKERFSAEFPKEGPSILRIQQVVRGDSAAYFCASSVYADRDYGYTFGSGTRLTVV.

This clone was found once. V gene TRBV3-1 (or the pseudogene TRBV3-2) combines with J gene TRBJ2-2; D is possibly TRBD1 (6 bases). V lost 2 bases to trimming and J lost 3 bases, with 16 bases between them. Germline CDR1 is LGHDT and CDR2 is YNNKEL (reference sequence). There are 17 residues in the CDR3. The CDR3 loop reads CASSQNTGLRDTGELFF. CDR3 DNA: TGTGCCAGCAGCCAAAATACAGGGCTGCGGGACACCGGGGAGCTGTTTTTT.

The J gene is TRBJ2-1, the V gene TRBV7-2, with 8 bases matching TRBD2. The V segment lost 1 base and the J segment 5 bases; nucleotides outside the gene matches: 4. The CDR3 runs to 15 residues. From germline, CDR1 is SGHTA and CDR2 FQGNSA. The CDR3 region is CASSLVLAGDNEQFF. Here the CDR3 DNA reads TGTGCCAGCAGCTTAGTCCTAGCGGGCGACAATGAGCAGTTCTTC.

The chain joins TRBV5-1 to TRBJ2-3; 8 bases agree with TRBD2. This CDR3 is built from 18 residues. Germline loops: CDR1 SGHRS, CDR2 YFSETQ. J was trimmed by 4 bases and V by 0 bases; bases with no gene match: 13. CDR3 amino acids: CASSLAKPSGSGSDTQYF. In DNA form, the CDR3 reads TGCGCCAGCAGCTTGGCCAAGCCCAGCGGGAGTGGGTCAGATACGCAGTATTTT. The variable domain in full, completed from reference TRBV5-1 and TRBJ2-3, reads KAGVTQTPRYLIKTRGQQVTLSCSPISGHRSVSWYQQTPGQGLQFLFEYFSETQRNKGNFPGRFSGRQFSNSRSEMNVSTLELGDSALYLCASSLAKPSGSGSDTQYFGPGTRLTVL.

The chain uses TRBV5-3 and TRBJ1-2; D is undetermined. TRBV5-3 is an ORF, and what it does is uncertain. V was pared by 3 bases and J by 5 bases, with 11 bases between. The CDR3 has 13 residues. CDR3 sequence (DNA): TGTGCCAGAAGCTGCCCCGCCTCTTATGGCTACACCTTC. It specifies CARSCPASYGYTF.

The CDR3 is CASSPGGINTEAFF. In nucleotides, the CDR3 is TGTGCCAGCTCGCCTGGAGGTATCAACACTGAAGCTTTCTTT. This chain joins TRBV18 and TRBJ1-1, with D unclear. This CDR3 contains 14 residues. V shed 6 bases and J shed 2 bases, with 13 bases lying between them. The germline V gene encodes CDR1 KGHSH and CDR2 LQKENI.

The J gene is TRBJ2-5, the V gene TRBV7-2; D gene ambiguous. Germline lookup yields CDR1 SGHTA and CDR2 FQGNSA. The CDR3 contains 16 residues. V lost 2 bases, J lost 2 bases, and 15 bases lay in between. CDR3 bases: TGTGCCAGCAGCTTACAACCCCCACTCGTACAAGAGACCCAGTACTTC. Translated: CASSLQPPLVQETQYF.

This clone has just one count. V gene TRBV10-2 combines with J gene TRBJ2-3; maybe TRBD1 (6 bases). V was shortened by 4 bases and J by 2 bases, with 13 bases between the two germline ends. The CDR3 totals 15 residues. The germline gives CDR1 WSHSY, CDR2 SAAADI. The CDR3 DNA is TGCGCCAGCAGTGCGAAGGACAGTGTCACAGATACGCAGTATTTT. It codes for CASSAKDSVTDTQYF.